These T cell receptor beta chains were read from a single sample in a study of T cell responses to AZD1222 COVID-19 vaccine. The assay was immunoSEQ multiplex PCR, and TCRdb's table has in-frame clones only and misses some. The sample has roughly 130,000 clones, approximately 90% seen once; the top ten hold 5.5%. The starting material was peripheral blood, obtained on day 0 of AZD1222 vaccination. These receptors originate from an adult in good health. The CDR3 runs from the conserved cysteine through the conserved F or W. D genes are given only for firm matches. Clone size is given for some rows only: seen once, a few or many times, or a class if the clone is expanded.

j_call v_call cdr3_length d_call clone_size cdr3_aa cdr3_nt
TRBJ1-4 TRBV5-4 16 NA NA CASSPELGVLGEKLFF TGTGCCAGCAGCCCGGAACTCGGCGTCCTGGGTGAAAAACTGTTTTTT
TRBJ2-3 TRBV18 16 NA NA CASSPLVRASTDTQYF TGTGCCAGCTCACCACTTGTGCGTGCTAGCACAGATACGCAGTATTTT
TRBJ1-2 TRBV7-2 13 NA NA CASSSRTSYGYTF TGTGCCAGCAGCTCTAGGACCTCCTATGGCTACACCTTC
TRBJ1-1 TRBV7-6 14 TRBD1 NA CASSKDRGRTEAFF TGTGCCAGCAGCAAAGACAGGGGGCGGACTGAAGCTTTCTTT
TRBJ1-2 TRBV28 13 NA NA CASSSPRLGGYTF TGTGCCAGCAGTTCCCCTAGATTAGGGGGCTACACCTTC
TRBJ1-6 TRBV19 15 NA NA CATKSGTRDNSPLHF TGTGCCACTAAGAGTGGGACAAGGGATAATTCACCCCTCCACTTT
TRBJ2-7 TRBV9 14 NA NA CASSPGTGAYEQYF TGTGCCAGCAGCCCCGGGACTGGGGCTTACGAGCAGTACTTC
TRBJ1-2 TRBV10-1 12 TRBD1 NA CASSKDRGGYTF TGCGCCAGCAGTAAGGACAGGGGTGGCTACACCTTC
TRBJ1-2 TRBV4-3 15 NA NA CASSQDRSTAYGYTF TGCGCCAGCAGCCAAGATCGTTCGACGGCGTATGGCTACACCTTC
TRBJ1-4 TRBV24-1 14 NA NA CATSDLAFFEKLFF TGTGCCACCAGTGATTTGGCGTTCTTTGAAAAACTGTTTTTT
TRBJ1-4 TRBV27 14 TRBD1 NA CASSSAGQGEKLFF TGTGCCAGCAGTTCCGCGGGACAGGGTGAAAAACTGTTTTTT
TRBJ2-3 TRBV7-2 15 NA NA CASTLHMAFTDTQYF TGTGCCAGCACCCTACATATGGCTTTCACAGATACGCAGTATTTT
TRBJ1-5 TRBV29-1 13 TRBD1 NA CSVSDRGGQPQHF TGCAGCGTTTCCGACAGGGGAGGGCAGCCCCAGCATTTT
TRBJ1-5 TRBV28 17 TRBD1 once CASNKMGGTALLEPQHF TGTGCCAGCAACAAAATGGGTGGGACAGCCCTTCTGGAGCCCCAGCATTTT
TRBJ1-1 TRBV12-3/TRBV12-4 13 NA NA CASTLPTGTEAFF TGTGCCAGCACCCTCCCAACAGGGACTGAAGCTTTCTTT
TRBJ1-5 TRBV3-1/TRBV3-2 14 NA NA CASSQDGGGQPQHF TGTGCCAGCAGCCAAGATGGGGGGGGGCAGCCCCAGCATTTT
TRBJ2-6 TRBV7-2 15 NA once CASSRDFSGANVLTF TGTGCCAGCAGTCGGGACTTCTCTGGGGCCAACGTCCTGACTTTC
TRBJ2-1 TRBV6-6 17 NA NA CASSPYTDYPVYNEQFF TGTGCCAGCAGTCCTTATACCGACTACCCCGTCTACAATGAGCAGTTCTTC
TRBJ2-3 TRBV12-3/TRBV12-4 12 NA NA CASTNVGRMQYF TGTGCCAGCACCAATGTAGGGAGAATGCAGTATTTT
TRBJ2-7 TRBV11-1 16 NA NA CASSPTLLRRISEQYF TGTGCCAGCAGCCCGACCCTATTGAGACGGATCTCCGAGCAGTACTTC
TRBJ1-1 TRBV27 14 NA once CASSSQGYYTEAFF TGTGCCAGCAGTTCGCAGGGGTATTACACTGAAGCTTTCTTT
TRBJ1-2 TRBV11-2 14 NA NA CASRGAGTNYGYTF TGTGCCAGCAGGGGGGCAGGAACTAACTATGGCTACACCTTC
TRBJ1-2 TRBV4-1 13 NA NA CASSRPGSYGYTF TGCGCCAGCAGCCGCCCAGGGAGTTATGGCTACACCTTC
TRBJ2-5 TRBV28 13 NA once CASSFQPQETQYF TGTGCCAGCAGTTTTCAACCCCAAGAGACCCAGTACTTC
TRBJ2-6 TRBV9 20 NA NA CASSGPSTKSLGSGANVLTF TGTGCCAGCAGCGGGCCTAGTACCAAGAGCCTGGGCTCTGGGGCCAACGTCCTGACTTTC
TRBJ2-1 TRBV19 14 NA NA CASSRGENFNEQFF TGTGCCAGTAGCAGGGGCGAGAATTTTAATGAGCAGTTCTTC
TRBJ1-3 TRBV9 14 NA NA CASSVDSGGNTIYF TGTGCCAGCAGCGTAGATTCAGGAGGAAACACCATATATTTT
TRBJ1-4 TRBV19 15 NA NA CASSINTATNEKLFF TGTGCCAGTAGTATAAACACAGCAACTAATGAAAAACTGTTTTTT
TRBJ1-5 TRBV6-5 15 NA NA CASSFDRYSNQPQHF TGTGCCAGCAGTTTCGACAGATATAGCAATCAGCCCCAGCATTTT
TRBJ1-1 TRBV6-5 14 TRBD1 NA CASSYGQGETEAFF TGTGCCAGCAGTTACGGACAGGGTGAAACTGAAGCTTTCTTT
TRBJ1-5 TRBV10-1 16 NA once CASSALFSPMGEPQHF TGCGCCAGCAGTGCCCTGTTTTCCCCGATGGGGGAGCCCCAGCATTTT
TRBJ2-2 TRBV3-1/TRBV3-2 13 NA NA CASRQAHTGELFF TGTGCCAGCCGACAGGCGCACACCGGGGAGCTGTTTTTT
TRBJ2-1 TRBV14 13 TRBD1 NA CASSPFPGTGGFF TGTGCCAGCAGCCCGTTTCCTGGGACAGGGGGTTTCTTC
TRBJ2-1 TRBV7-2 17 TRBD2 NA CASSLAMVTSGYNEQFF TGTGCCAGCAGCTTAGCGATGGTGACTAGCGGATACAATGAGCAGTTCTTC
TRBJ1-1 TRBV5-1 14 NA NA CASSWGGGQFEAFF TGCGCCAGCAGCTGGGGGGGAGGACAGTTTGAAGCTTTCTTT
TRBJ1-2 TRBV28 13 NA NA CASTPTGYYGYTF TGTGCCAGCACCCCGACAGGATACTATGGCTACACCTTC
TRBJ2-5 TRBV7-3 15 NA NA CASSLRGTYQETQYF TGTGCCAGCAGCTTACGCGGGACCTACCAAGAGACCCAGTACTTC
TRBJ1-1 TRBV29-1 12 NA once CSVRRKGTEAFF TGCAGCGTTCGCCGGAAAGGTACTGAAGCTTTCTTT
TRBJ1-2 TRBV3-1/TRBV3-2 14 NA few CASSPKRVSSRYTF TGTGCCAGCAGCCCCAAACGGGTCTCCTCCCGCTACACCTTC
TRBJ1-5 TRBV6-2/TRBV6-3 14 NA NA CASSHGGLNQPQHF TGTGCCAGCAGCCACGGGGGGCTCAATCAGCCCCAGCATTTT
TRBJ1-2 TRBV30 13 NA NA CAWSPPGLFGYTF TGTGCCTGGAGTCCCCCCGGGCTCTTTGGCTACACCTTC